The 11 T cell receptor beta chains given below trace back to one sample, sequenced in a study of T cell changes during pregnancy in multiple sclerosis. The protocol was immunoSEQ multiplex PCR, while the TCRdb copy is restricted to in-frame clones and leaves out a portion. The table has about 35,000 clones, 80% to 95% seen once. Sequenced here: CD4+ T cells from peripheral blood mononuclear cells, sampled in the third trimester of pregnancy. These receptors were obtained from a female donor in good health, enrolled as a control in a pregnancy study.

This clone showed up just a few times. V gene TRBV7-2 combines with J gene TRBJ1-5, with D perhaps TRBD1 (6 bases). CDR1 SGHTA and CDR2 FQGNSA come from the germline V gene. The CDR3 spans 15 residues. V was clipped by 8 bases and J by 7 bases, with 21 bases between them. As DNA, the CDR3 is TGTGCCAGCTCCTGGGGGGGGCAGTCGCGGCAGCCCCAGCATTTT. It codes for CASSWGGQSRQPQHF.

The gene calls are TRBV20-1 and TRBJ1-6, with unresolved D. V was shortened by 6 bases and J by 7 bases, with 7 bases between the two germline ends. The CDR3 is 11 amino acids. CDR1 and CDR2 from the germline V gene are DFQATT and SNEGSKA (reference sequence). The CDR3: CSAGGNSPLHF. DNA of the CDR3: TGCAGTGCCGGCGGGAATTCACCCCTCCACTTT.

The genes are TRBV7-2 and TRBJ2-5; D call uncertain. Between the trimmed V and J ends, which lost 1 base and 2 bases, there was a span of 8 bases. This CDR3 region has 14 residues. Per the germline V gene, CDR1 is SGHTA and CDR2 is FQGNSA. CDR3 region: CASSLDRRQETQYF. CDR3 sequence (DNA): TGTGCCAGCAGCTTAGATCGTAGACAAGAGACCCAGTACTTC.

The V and J genes are TRBV7-6 and TRBJ2-3; 8 bases align to TRBD2. Trimming at V came to 4 bases and at J to 7 bases, leaving 16 bases not matched to a gene. The CDR3 extends over 17 amino acids. Germline loops: CDR1 SGHVS, CDR2 FNYEAQ. The CDR3 spells CASSSPLAGRPRNTQYF. The CDR3 nucleotides read TGTGCCAGCAGCTCCCCTTTAGCGGGGCGGCCCCGGAATACGCAGTATTTT.

V and J are TRBV7-2 and TRBJ2-5; unclear D gene. The ends were cut back, 3 bases at V and 1 base at J, with 6 bases in the middle. The V gene's germline CDR1 is SGHTA and CDR2 FQGNSA. The CDR3 is made up of 13 amino acids. As DNA, the CDR3 is TGTGCCAGCAGCTTTCTACCCCAAGAGACCCAGTACTTC. This encodes CASSFLPQETQYF. Full variable domain (remainder filled in from reference TRBV7-2 and TRBJ2-5): GAGVSQSPSNKVTEKGKDVELRCDPISGHTALYWYRQSLGQGLEFLIYFQGNSAPDKSGLPSDRFSAERTGGSVSTLTIQRTQQEDSAVYLCASSFLPQETQYFGPGTRLLVL.

The rearrangement links TRBV6-4 to TRBJ2-2, with D perhaps TRBD2 (5 bases). Germline V gene sequence: CDR1 MRHNA, CDR2 SNTAGT. The CDR3 has 14 residues. Trimming took off 6 bases at V and 3 bases at J, with 11 bases between the two ends. CDR3 region: CASRLDSYTGELFF. The CDR3 region has the DNA TGTGCCAGCAGATTGGACTCCTACACCGGGGAGCTGTTTTTT.

The chain joins TRBV18 to TRBJ1-2, with 7 bases that match TRBD1. J gave up 1 base and V 1 base, and 6 bases lay outside the gene matches. The germline CDR1 and CDR2 sequences are KGHSH and LQKENI. CDR3 length: 16 amino acids. The CDR3 is CASSPLSAGGNYGYTF. The DNA of the CDR3 is TGTGCCAGCTCACCACTCTCGGCAGGGGGTAACTATGGCTACACCTTC.

The J gene is TRBJ1-4, the V gene TRBV5-1; D remains ambiguous. The CDR3 covers 14 residues. V lost 4 bases and J 0 bases, leaving 7 bases between the germline ends. Germline V gene data show CDR1 as SGHRS and CDR2 as YFSETQ. This chain's CDR3 is CASSHYTTNEKLFF. Here the CDR3 DNA reads TGCGCCAGCAGCCACTATACAACTAATGAAAAACTGTTTTTT.

V and J are TRBV18 and TRBJ1-4, with D uncertain. The CDR3 consists of 13 residues. The germline gives CDR1 KGHSH, CDR2 LQKENI. The V end lost 1 base, the J end lost 8 bases, and 8 bases lay between the germline ends. DNA for the CDR3: TGTGCCAGCTCACCACAACGGGGAGAAAAACTGTTTTTT. This translates into CASSPQRGEKLFF.

This clone was detected a few times. The V gene is TRBV19, the J gene TRBJ1-4, with D unresolved. Germline values: CDR1 LNHDA, CDR2 SQIVND (reference sequence). The V end was cut by 5 bases, the J end by 13 bases, with 23 bases between. This CDR3 is built from 15 residues. CDR3 region: CASSALKSDGKRLFF. DNA for the CDR3: TGTGCCAGTAGTGCCCTAAAGTCGGACGGGAAAAGACTGTTTTTT.

The chain links TRBV29-1 to TRBJ1-3, with TRBD1 as a possible D gene (5 bases). Trimming took off 6 bases at V and 0 bases at J, with 12 bases between the two ends. CDR1 is SQVTM, CDR2 ANQGSEA, per germline. The CDR3 extends over 14 amino acids. DNA of the CDR3: TGCAGCGTCCAAGCAGGGTTCTCTGGAAACACCATATATTTT. Translated: CSVQAGFSGNTIYF. The complete variable domain, with remaining parts taken from reference TRBV29-1 and TRBJ1-3, reads SAVISQKPSRDICQRGTSLTIQCQVDSQVTMMFWYRQQPGQSLTLIATANQGSEATYESGFVIDKFPISRPNLTFSTLTVSNMSPEDSSIYLCSVQAGFSGNTIYFGEGSWLTVV.